The clone carrying this T cell receptor beta chain turned up a few times. This CDR3 is 16 amino acids long. Germline V gene sequence: CDR1 MNHEY, CDR2 SMNVEV (reference sequence). Unmatched junction bases numbered 17, after V lost 10 bases and J lost 8 bases. This specimen belongs to a study of blood T cells in healthy people across ages. Total RNA was extracted at no less than 6 micrograms per sample. Primers used in a second PCR of about 7 to 12 cycles were a sample-barcoded 5' primer and a J-beta primer mix. Each cDNA molecule, via a template-switch adaptor with 12 random nucleotides, was tagged. Each CDR3 protein is one row after TCRdb ran MiXCR on the 5' RACE reads. The sample gives about 1.6 million distinct CDR3 sequences, almost 35% of which show up once; around 11% is in the top ten.

Material for sequencing was blood. The origin of this receptor is a woman aged 25 to 39 in good health. The chain uses TRBV27 and TRBJ2-1; 10 nucleotides match TRBD2. DNA for the CDR3: TGTGCCACCCTGGGTAGCGGGGGGCCCCCTGGTGATGAGCAGTTCTTC. Translation gives CATLGSGGPPGDEQFF.